This T cell receptor beta chain originates from a study of T cells after somatic rescue of genetic block. Generated by immunoSEQ multiplex PCR, the TCRdb table keeps only in-frame clones and is missing some. The sample contains approximately 14,000 clones, less than 85% of which appear only once. This clonotype originated in a man younger than 35. The specimen sequenced was peripheral blood mononuclear cells (PBMCs).

The CDR3 loop is CASSYLRTSGANVLTF. The CDR3 coding sequence is TGTGCCAGCAGTTACCTACGTACTTCTGGGGCCAACGTCCTGACTTTC. The chain employs TRBV6-5 and TRBJ2-6; D unclear. Germline CDR1 MNHEY, CDR2 SVGAGI. The CDR3 consists of 16 residues. The V and J ends lost 2 bases and 1 base respectively, with 9 bases between them.